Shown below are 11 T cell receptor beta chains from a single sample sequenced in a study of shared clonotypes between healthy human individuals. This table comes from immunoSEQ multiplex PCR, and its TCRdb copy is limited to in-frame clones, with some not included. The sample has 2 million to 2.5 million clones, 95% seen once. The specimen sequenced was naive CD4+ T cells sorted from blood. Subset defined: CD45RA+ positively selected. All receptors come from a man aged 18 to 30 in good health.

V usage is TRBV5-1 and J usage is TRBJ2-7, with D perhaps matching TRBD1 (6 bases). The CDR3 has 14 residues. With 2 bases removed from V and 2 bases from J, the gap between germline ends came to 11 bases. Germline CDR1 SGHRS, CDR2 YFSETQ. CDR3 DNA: TGCGCCAGCAGCTTCAGGGGCAACCCCTACGAGCAGTACTTC. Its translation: CASSFRGNPYEQYF.

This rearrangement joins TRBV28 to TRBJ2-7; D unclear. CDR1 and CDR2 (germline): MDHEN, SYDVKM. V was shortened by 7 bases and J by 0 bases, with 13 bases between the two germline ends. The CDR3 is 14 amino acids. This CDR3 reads CASNEGPSSYEQYF. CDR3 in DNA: TGTGCCAGCAACGAAGGACCTAGCTCCTACGAGCAGTACTTC.

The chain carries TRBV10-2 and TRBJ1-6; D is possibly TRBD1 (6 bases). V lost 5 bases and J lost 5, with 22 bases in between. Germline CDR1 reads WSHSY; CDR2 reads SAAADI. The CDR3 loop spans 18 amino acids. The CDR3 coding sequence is TGCGCCAGCAGTTGGGACGTACGAGGGGGTACCAATAATTCACCCCTCCACTTT. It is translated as CASSWDVRGGTNNSPLHF.

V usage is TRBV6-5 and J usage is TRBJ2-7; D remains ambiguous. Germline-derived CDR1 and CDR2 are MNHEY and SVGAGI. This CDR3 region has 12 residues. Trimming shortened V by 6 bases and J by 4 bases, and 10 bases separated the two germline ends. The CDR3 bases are TGTGCCAGCAGAACTGCGACGTACGAGCAGTACTTC. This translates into CASRTATYEQYF.

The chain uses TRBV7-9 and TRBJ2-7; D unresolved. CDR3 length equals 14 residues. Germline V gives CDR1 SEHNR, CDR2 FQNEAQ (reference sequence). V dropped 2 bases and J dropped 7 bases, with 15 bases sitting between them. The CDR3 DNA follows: TGTGCCAGCAGCTTACTCACCGGAGTCCAAGAGCAGTACTTC. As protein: CASSLLTGVQEQYF.

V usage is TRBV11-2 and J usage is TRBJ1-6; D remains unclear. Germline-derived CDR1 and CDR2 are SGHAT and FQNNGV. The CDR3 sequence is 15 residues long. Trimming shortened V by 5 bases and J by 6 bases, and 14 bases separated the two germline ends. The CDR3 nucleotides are TGTGCCAGCAGCCTAAAGTTACATCTTAATTCACCCCTCCACTTT. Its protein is CASSLKLHLNSPLHF.

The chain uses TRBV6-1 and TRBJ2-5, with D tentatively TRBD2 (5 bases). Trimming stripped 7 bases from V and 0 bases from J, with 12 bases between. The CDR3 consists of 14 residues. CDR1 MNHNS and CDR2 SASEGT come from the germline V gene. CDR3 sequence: CASTLGANQETQYF. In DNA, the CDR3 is TGTGCCAGCACCTTGGGAGCAAACCAAGAGACCCAGTACTTC.

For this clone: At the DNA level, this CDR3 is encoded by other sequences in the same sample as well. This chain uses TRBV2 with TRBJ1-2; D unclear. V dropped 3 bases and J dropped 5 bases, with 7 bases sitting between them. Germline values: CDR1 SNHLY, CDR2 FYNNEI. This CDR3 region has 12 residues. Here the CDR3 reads CASSERAYGYTF. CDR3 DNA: TGTGCCAGCAGTGAGCGGGCTTATGGCTACACCTTC. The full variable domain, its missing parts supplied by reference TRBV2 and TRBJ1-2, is EPEVTQTPSHQVTQMGQEVILRCVPISNHLYFYWYRQILGQKVEFLVSFYNNEISEKSEIFDDQFSVERPDGSNFTLKIRSTKLEDSAMYFCASSERAYGYTFGSGTRLTVV.

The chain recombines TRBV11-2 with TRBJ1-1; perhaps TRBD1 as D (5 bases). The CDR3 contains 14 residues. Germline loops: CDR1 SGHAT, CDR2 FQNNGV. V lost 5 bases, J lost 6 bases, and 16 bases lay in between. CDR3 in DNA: TGTGCCAGCAGCCCGGGGCCTGGTGAGGCTGAAGCTTTCTTT. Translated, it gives CASSPGPGEAEAFF.

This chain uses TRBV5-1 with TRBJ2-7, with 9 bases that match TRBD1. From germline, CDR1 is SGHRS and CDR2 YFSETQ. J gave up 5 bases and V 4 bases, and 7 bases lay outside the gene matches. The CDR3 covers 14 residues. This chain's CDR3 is CASSAGQGRDEQYF. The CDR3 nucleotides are TGCGCCAGCAGCGCGGGACAGGGCCGAGACGAGCAGTACTTC.

The CDR3 loop reads CASSPTPGSSYEQYF. For the CDR3, the DNA is TGCGCCAGCAGCCCTACCCCGGGCTCCTCCTACGAGCAGTACTTC. The chain links TRBV5-1 to TRBJ2-7, with D unresolved. In germline, CDR1 is SGHRS, CDR2 YFSETQ. With 4 bases removed from V and 0 bases from J, the gap between germline ends came to 14 bases. The CDR3 runs to 15 residues.